The clone carrying this T cell receptor beta chain has just one count. These data belong to a study of Ad26.COV2.S vaccination and SARS-CoV-2 variants. Regarding treatment: approximately 18 received Ad26.COV2.S at low or high dose, single or two shots; about 5 received placebo; per-sample allocation not given. Sampling happened 63 days after the first vaccine or placebo injection. This CDR3 comprises 13 residues. V was clipped by 6 bases and J by 4 bases, with 12 bases between them. CDR1 and CDR2 (germline): MNHEY, SVGAGI. This table comes from immunoSEQ multiplex PCR, and its TCRdb copy is limited to in-frame clones, with some not included. The data show over 300,000 clones, 83% seen once.

This receptor was taken from a person aged 18 to 65 who received the Ad26.COV2.S COVID-19 vaccine or a placebo. V gene TRBV6-5 combines with J gene TRBJ1-1; a weak D match, TRBD1 (5 bases). The specimen was peripheral blood, collected in a trial of Ad26.COV2.S vaccine versus placebo. The CDR3 region is CASRKGRGTEAFF. For the CDR3, the DNA is TGTGCCAGCAGAAAGGGGAGAGGCACTGAAGCTTTCTTT.